This entry describes one T cell receptor beta chain. Data came from immunoSEQ multiplex PCR; TCRdb stores just in-frame clones and leaves some out. The data hold approximately 130,000 clones, with around 90% observed a single time. This sample was taken from a study of T cell responses to AZD1222 COVID-19 vaccine. This sequence originates from an adult who received the AZD1222 COVID-19 vaccine. The sample was peripheral blood, taken 28 days after the second AZD1222 dose.

Here the CDR3 DNA reads TGTGCCAGCAGTTTTCAGTTCGAAGCTTTCTTT. It translates to CASSFQFEAFF. The chain links TRBV12-3 or TRBV12-4 to TRBJ1-1, with D uncertain. The CDR3 runs 11 residues. The V and J ends lost 3 bases and 8 bases respectively, with 7 bases between them.